A single sample is the source of the 8 T cell receptor beta chains below, sequenced in a study of early T cells in non-severe SARS-CoV-2 infection. TCRdb itself ran the 5' RACE reads through MiXCR, one entry per CDR3 protein. The sample holds some 30,000 distinct CDR3 sequences; 4% to 5% are singletons and the top ten take about 7.9%. The sample was whole blood. These receptors were obtained from an adult who was a healthcare worker with PCR-confirmed SARS-CoV-2 infection or an uninfected control (not recorded which).

Only a few counts were recorded for this clonotype. The chain links TRBV28 to TRBJ2-1; 7 bases agree with TRBD2. V lost 9 bases and J lost 3; bases outside the gene matches: 8. The CDR3 loop spans 14 amino acids. Germline values: CDR1 MDHEN, CDR2 SYDVKM. This CDR3 reads CASKTGGVYNEQFF. CDR3 nucleotides: TGTGCCAGTAAGACTGGGGGGGTCTACAATGAGCAGTTCTTC.

The V and J genes are TRBV28 and TRBJ2-3, with D unclear. Germline V gives CDR1 MDHEN, CDR2 SYDVKM. This CDR3 is 14 amino acids long. V was trimmed by 10 bases and J by 0 bases, leaving 14 bases between them. The CDR3 is CATFVGASTDTQYF. CDR3 coding DNA: TGTGCCACCTTTGTGGGCGCTAGCACAGATACGCAGTATTTT. Complete variable domain (other parts from reference TRBV28 and TRBJ2-3): DVKVTQSSRYLVKRTGEKVFLECVQDMDHENMFWYRQDPGLGLRLIYFSYDVKMKEKGDIPEGYSVSREKKERFSLILESASTNQTSMYLCATFVGASTDTQYFGPGTRLTVL.

This clonotype was detected many times. The CDR3 coding sequence is TGTGCCGGACAGGGGGATGGGGAAAAACTGTTTTTT. Protein sequence: CAGQGDGEKLFF. V gene TRBV2 combines with J gene TRBJ1-4; 10 bases match TRBD1. The CDR3 spans 12 residues. Looked up from germline, CDR1 is SNHLY and CDR2 is FYNNEI. J was trimmed by 8 bases and V by 11 bases; bases with no gene match: 5.

This clonotype was found a few times. V gene TRBV18 combines with J gene TRBJ1-1, with 7 bases aligning to TRBD1. This CDR3 region has 13 residues. From germline, CDR1 is KGHSH and CDR2 LQKENI. J gave up 4 bases and V 6 bases, and 5 bases lay outside the gene matches. Here the CDR3 reads CASSPTGATEAFF. CDR3 sequence (DNA): TGTGCCAGCTCCCCTACAGGGGCCACTGAAGCTTTCTTT. Variable domain in full (rest from reference TRBV18 and TRBJ1-1): NAGVMQNPRHLVRRRGQEARLRCSPMKGHSHVYWYRQLPEEGLKFMVYLQKENIIDESGMPKERFSAEFPKEGPSILRIQQVVRGDSAAYFCASSPTGATEAFFGQGTRLTVV.

There are many counts of this clonotype. The V call is TRBV19, the J call TRBJ1-2; no definite D call. Germline CDR1 and CDR2: LNHDA and SQIVND (reference sequence). Trimming stripped 5 bases from V and 4 bases from J, with 17 bases between. The CDR3 totals 15 residues. CDR3 DNA: TGTGCCAGTAGTCCCTCCGACCTTAGGGCCTATGGCTACACCTTC. This translates into CASSPSDLRAYGYTF.

The chain combines TRBV12-3 or TRBV12-4 with TRBJ1-1, with 7 bases matching TRBD1. This CDR3 has 14 residues. Germline trimming cut 7 bases from V and 2 bases from J; bases unmatched to any gene: 7. CDR3: CASNDRAANTEAFF. DNA for the CDR3: TGTGCCAGCAACGACAGGGCGGCTAACACTGAAGCTTTCTTT.

In its sample, this clonotype was seen many times. The chain employs TRBV20-1 and TRBJ2-1; D is unresolved. Germline loops: CDR1 DFQATT, CDR2 SNEGSKA (reference sequence). The ends were cut back, 4 bases at V and 4 bases at J, with 5 bases in the middle. The CDR3 consists of 11 residues. The CDR3 loop is CSAMEYNEQFF. For the CDR3, the DNA is TGCAGTGCTATGGAATACAATGAGCAGTTCTTC.

At least ten counts were recorded for this clonotype. V usage is TRBV3-1 and J usage is TRBJ1-2; 9 positions match TRBD1. Trimming at V came to 3 bases and at J to 8 bases, leaving 10 bases not matched to a gene. The CDR3 loop spans 15 amino acids. Germline lookup yields CDR1 LGHDT and CDR2 YNNKEL (reference sequence). CDR3 protein: CASSHLTGTGSGYTF. The DNA for the CDR3 is TGTGCCAGCAGCCATCTAACCGGGACAGGGTCCGGCTACACCTTC. The variable domain in full, completed from reference TRBV3-1 and TRBJ1-2, reads DTAVSQTPKYLVTQMGNDKSIKCEQNLGHDTMYWYKQDSKKFLKIMFSYNNKELIINETVPNRFSPKSPDKAHLNLHINSLELGDSAVYFCASSHLTGTGSGYTFGSGTRLTVV.